The count of the clone carrying this T cell receptor (beta chain) is one. This sample was taken from a study of blood T cell repertoires in COVID-19. Study as a whole: Acute and convalescent COVID-19 samples came from the United States, Italy and Spain.

Germline V CDR1 and CDR2: GTSNPN, SVGIG (reference sequence). The CDR3 is 14 amino acids. The V segment lost 2 bases and the J segment 4 bases; nucleotides outside the gene matches: 3. In the original analysis: Researchers report that nucleated cell counts were estimated from reference gene primer amplification. Sequenced by immunoSEQ multiplex PCR; TCRdb stores in-frame clones only, minus some. V and J calls and clone size come straight from that table; D and trimming were deduced from the DNA. The sample has approximately 84,000 clones, roughly 77% seen once. The chain recombines TRBV30 with TRBJ2-3; TRBD1 aligns across 10 bases. The source of this sequence is a middle-aged man with active or convalescent COVID-19. Sequencing input: peripheral blood. The CDR3 spells CAWSPGQGADTQYF. The CDR3 nucleotides are TGTGCCTGGAGTCCCGGACAGGGGGCAGATACGCAGTATTTT.